Ten or more counts support the clone carrying this T cell receptor (beta chain). Its antigen is not known. The data originate from a study of metastatic and nonmetastatic thyroid tumors. Overall study results and limits: Reported TCR beta diversity, measured in blood and tumor, was significantly higher for malignant thyroid tumors than for benign nodules.

No treatment of any kind had been given to any patient before thyroid surgery. Through MiXCR, TCRdb re-clonotyped the PCR reads. The sample yields under 95,000 clones, over 9.5% seen once. This CDR3 has 13 residues. Trimming left V 1 base short and J 15 bases short, with 16 bases between. Germline V gene sequence: CDR1 SGHVS, CDR2 FNYEAQ. Sequencing was performed on blood. This receptor was obtained from a female donor with papillary thyroid cancer or a benign thyroid nodule (not recorded which). Some clones in this sample may be carry-over from other donors' samples. The rearrangement uses TRBV7-6 and TRBJ2-1, with D unresolved. The CDR3 nucleotides are TGTGCCAGCAGCTTAGGGAACCAGGACCTCTTGTTCTTC. As protein: CASSLGNQDLLFF.